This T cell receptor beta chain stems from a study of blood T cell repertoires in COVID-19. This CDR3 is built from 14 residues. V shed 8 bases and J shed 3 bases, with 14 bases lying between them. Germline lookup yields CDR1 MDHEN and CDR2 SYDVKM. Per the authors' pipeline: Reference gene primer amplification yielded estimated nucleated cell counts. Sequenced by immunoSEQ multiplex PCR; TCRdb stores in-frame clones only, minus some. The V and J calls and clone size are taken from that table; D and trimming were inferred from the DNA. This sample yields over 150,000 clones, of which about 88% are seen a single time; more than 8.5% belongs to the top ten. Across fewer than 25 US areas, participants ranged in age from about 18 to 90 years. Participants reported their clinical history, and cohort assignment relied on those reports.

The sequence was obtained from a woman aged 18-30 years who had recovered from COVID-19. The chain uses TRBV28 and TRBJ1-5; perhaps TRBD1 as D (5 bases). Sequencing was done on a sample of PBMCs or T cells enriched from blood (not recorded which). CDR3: CASRSWGDNQPQHF. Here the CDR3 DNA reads TGTGCCAGCCGTTCGTGGGGGGACAATCAGCCCCAGCATTTT.